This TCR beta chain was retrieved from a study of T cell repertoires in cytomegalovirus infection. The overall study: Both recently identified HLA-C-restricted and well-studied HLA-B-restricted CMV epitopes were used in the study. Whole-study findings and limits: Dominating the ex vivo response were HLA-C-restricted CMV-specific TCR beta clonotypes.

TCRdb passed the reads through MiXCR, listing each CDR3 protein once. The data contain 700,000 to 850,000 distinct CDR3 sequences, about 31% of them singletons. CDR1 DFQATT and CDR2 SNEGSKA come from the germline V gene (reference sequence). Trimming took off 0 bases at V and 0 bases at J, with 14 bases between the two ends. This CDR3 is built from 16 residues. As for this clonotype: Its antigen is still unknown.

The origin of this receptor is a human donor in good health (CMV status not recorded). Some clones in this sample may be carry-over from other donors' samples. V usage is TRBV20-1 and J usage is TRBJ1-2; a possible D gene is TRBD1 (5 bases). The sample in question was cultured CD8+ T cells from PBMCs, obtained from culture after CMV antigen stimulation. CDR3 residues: CSARDRGRTSNYGYTF. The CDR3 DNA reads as TGCAGTGCTAGAGATAGGGGCCGGACCTCTAACTATGGCTACACCTTC.